This TCR beta chain was identified in a study of vaccination effects on CD4 cells after COVID-19. Profiling relied on immunoSEQ multiplex PCR, and the TCRdb table lists in-frame clones only, not all of them. The sample holds 71,000 or so clones; approximately 70% are singletons and the top ten take roughly 3.9%. Sequencing was preceded by expansion of antigen-specific CD4+ T cells with viral peptide pools in the ViraFEST assay. Isolation of CD4+ T cells took place after more than 9 days of culture. Having tested negative for nucleocapsid antibodies, the vaccine recipients showed no prior SARS-CoV-2 infection. Every well housed 1.5 million to 2 million PBMC, which grew in culture alongside 10 IU/ml IL-2 and about 10 ug/ml peptides. Half the medium was replaced with IL-2 medium on days 3 and 7. Regarding this clone: Its antigen is unidentified.

The study, taken as a whole, reports: Cross-reactivity with common cold coronaviruses was shown by only 1 of 255 vaccine-induced clones in healthy vaccinees. Researchers reported few convalescent patients and no early post-infection timepoints in the study.

Unmatched junction bases numbered 16, after V lost 3 bases and J lost 12 bases. Germline CDR1 MGHRA, CDR2 YSYEKL. CDR3 length equals 17 residues. This chain uses TRBV4-1 with TRBJ1-6; TRBD1 matches 8 bases. The receptor comes from a human donor who received a COVID-19 vaccine. The source was CD4+ T cells from PBMCs cultured with HCoV-OC43 spike peptides, collected before COVID-19 vaccination. The subset here: HCoV-OC43 spike overlapping peptide pool stimulation. The CDR3 loop reads CASSQSMTGAGERPLHF. For the CDR3, the DNA is TGCGCCAGCAGCCAGAGTATGACAGGGGCGGGAGAGAGACCCCTCCACTTT.